This section outlines one T cell receptor (beta chain) sequence together with its context. Its antigen is not identified. The data belong to a study of T-cell reconstitution after alpha-beta-depleted transplantation in children. Unique molecular identifiers were incorporated into the prepared TCRbeta library. TCRdb reprocessed the PCR reads via MiXCR and lists one record per CDR3 protein. The repertoire has about a million distinct CDR3 sequences, 25% to 30% of them found once; the top ten carry about 28%. Study-wide findings and caveats: Several hundred expanded graft clones reportedly were the source of alpha-beta T cells about two months after transplant. T-cell numbers and diversity, one year after transplant, stemmed largely from T cells that were newly produced.

This TCR came from a boy under two years old who had a stem cell transplant for SCID, so the T cells may come from the graft donor. The material sequenced was PBMCs, mostly from graft donor cells, taken 360 days after TCRalphabeta/CD19-depleted stem cell transplant.

The CDR3 DNA is TGTGCCAGCAGCACCCTACGGGGGCTCCAATACGAGCAGTACTTC. Its protein is CASSTLRGLQYEQYF. The chain carries TRBV7-9 and TRBJ2-7; tentatively, D is TRBD1 or TRBD2 (6 bases each). V lost 5 bases to trimming and J lost 4 bases, with 18 bases between them. This CDR3 has 15 residues. Germline V CDR1 and CDR2: SEHNR, FQNEAQ (reference sequence).